Here is one T cell receptor (beta chain) with its context. Sequenced by immunoSEQ multiplex PCR; TCRdb stores in-frame clones only, minus some. Seen here are some 550,000 clones, 95% to 98% observed once, and the top ten hold approximately 0.057%. This entry belongs to a study of shared clonotypes between healthy human individuals. CDR1 is SEHNR and CDR2 is FQNEAQ in the germline V gene (reference sequence). The length of the CDR3 is 18 residues. J was trimmed by 4 bases and V by 2 bases; bases with no gene match: 8. The sequenced sample consisted of naive CD4+ T cells sorted from blood. Subset denoted: CD45RA+ positively selected. The V call is TRBV7-9, the J call TRBJ2-2; 12 bases are a match to TRBD2. The sequence was collected from a woman in her thirties in good health. The DNA of the CDR3 is TGTGCCAGCAGCTTACGACTGACTAGCGGGAGTAGCACCGGGGAGCTGTTTTTT. It encodes CASSLRLTSGSSTGELFF.